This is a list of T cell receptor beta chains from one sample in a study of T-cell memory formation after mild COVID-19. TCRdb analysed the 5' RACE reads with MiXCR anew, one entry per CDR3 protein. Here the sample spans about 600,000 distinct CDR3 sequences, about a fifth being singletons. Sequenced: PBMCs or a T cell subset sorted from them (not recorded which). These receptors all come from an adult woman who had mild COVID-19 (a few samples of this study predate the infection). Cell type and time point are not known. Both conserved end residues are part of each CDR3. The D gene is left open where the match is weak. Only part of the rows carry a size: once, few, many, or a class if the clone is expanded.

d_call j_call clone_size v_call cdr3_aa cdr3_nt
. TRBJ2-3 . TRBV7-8 CASSRPRVDTQYF TGTGCCAGCAGCAGGCCCCGGGTGGATACGCAGTATTTT
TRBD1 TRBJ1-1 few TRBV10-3 CAISEQDRDTEAFF TGTGCCATCAGTGAACAAGACAGGGATACTGAAGCTTTCTTT
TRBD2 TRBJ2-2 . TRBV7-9 CASSLRTSGGGSNTGELFF TGTGCCAGCAGCTTAAGGACTAGCGGAGGGGGGTCGAACACCGGGGAGCTGTTTTTT
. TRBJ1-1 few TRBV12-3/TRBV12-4 CASTRRYTEAFF TGTGCCAGCACCAGACGGTACACTGAAGCTTTCTTT
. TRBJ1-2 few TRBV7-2 CASSLSQDRISGYTF TGTGCCAGCAGCTTATCACAGGACAGAATTTCTGGCTACACCTTC
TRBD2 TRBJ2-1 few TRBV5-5 CASSPPSGGGDEQFF TGTGCCAGCAGCCCGCCTAGCGGGGGGGGCGATGAGCAGTTCTTC
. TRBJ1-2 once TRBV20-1 CSATPRGGPNYGYTF TGCAGTGCTACCCCGCGGGGGGGGCCAAACTATGGCTACACCTTC
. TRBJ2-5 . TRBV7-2 CASSLGPRTTETQYF TGTGCCAGCAGCTTAGGACCCCGGACTACAGAGACCCAGTACTTC
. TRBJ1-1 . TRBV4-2 CASRRAGTQNTEAFF TGTGCCAGCAGAAGGGCCGGGACACAGAACACTGAAGCTTTCTTT
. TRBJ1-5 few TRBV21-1 CASSKSGHYLPDSNQPQHF TGTGCCAGCAGCAAATCGGGGCACTACCTCCCCGATAGCAATCAGCCCCAGCATTTT
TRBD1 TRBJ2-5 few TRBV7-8 CASLQGFGETQYF TGTGCCAGTTTACAGGGGTTTGGGGAGACCCAGTACTTC
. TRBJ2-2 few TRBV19 CASRTGYTGELFF TGTGCCAGTAGAACCGGATACACCGGGGAGCTGTTTTTT
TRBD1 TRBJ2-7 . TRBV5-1 CASSLVGQGEGEQYF TGCGCCAGCAGCTTGGTAGGACAGGGGGAGGGGGAGCAGTACTTC
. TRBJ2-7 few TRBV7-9 CASRHILQGMDHEQYF TGTGCCAGCAGACACATATTACAGGGTATGGACCACGAGCAGTACTTC
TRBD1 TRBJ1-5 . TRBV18 CASSPPATGVGNQPQHF TGTGCCAGCTCACCACCCGCGACAGGGGTAGGCAATCAGCCCCAGCATTTT
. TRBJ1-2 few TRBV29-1 CSVAGAGAYGYTF TGCAGCGTCGCCGGTGCAGGAGCCTATGGCTACACCTTC
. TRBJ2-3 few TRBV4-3 CASSQVGGRTDTQYF TGCGCCAGCAGCCAAGTTGGGGGTCGGACAGATACGCAGTATTTT
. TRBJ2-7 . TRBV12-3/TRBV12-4 CASNRPSGEQYF TGTGCCAGCAATAGACCCTCCGGCGAGCAGTACTTC
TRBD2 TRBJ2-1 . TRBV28 CASSSLAGGAYNEQFF TGTGCCAGCAGTTCTTTAGCGGGAGGGGCCTACAATGAGCAGTTCTTC
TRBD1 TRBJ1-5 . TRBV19 CASSIRTGVKNQPQHF TGTGCCAGTAGTATCCGGACAGGGGTCAAAAATCAGCCCCAGCATTTT
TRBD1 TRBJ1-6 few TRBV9 CASSGSTGGVSSYNSPLHF TGTGCCAGCAGCGGGAGTACAGGGGGCGTAAGCTCCTATAATTCACCCCTCCACTTT
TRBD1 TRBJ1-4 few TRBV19 CASSIRDRSNEKLFF TGTGCCAGTAGTATACGGGACAGGTCCAACGAAAAACTGTTTTTT
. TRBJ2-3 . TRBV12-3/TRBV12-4 CASTTRRVPDTQYF TGTGCCAGCACCACCCGCAGGGTTCCAGATACGCAGTATTTT
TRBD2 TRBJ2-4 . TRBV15 CAISRDHSGMYF TGTGCCATCAGCAGAGATCACAGCGGGATGTACTTC
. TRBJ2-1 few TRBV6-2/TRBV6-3 CASRDYQGYNEQFF TGTGCCAGCAGAGACTATCAGGGCTACAATGAGCAGTTCTTC
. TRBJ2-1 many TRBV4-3 CASSQEYGNLYNEQFF TGCGCCAGCAGCCAAGAGTACGGGAATTTATACAATGAGCAGTTCTTC
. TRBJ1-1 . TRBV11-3 CASTLSGQNTEAFF TGTGCCAGCACCCTTTCGGGGCAGAACACTGAAGCTTTCTTT
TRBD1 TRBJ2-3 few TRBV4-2 CASSPGDRGTDTQYF TGTGCCAGCAGCCCGGGCGACAGGGGAACAGATACGCAGTATTTT
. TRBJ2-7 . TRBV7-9 CASSHTLDEQYF TGTGCCAGCAGTCACACTCTTGACGAGCAGTACTTC
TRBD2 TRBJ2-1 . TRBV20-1 CSAREREYEQFF TGCAGTGCAAGGGAGCGGGAGTATGAGCAGTTCTTC
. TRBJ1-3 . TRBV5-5 CASSLGPAENTIYF TGTGCCAGCAGCTTGGGACCCGCTGAAAACACCATATATTTT
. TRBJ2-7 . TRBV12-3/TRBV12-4 CASSLVGMAVQTYEQYF TGTGCCAGCAGTTTAGTGGGTATGGCTGTACAGACCTACGAGCAGTACTTC
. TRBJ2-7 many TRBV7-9 CASSFRDTNYEQYF TGTGCCAGCAGCTTTCGGGACACCAACTACGAGCAGTACTTC
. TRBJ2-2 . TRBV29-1 CSVAPLNTGELFF TGCAGCGTCGCCCCCCTAAACACCGGGGAGCTGTTTTTT
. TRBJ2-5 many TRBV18 CASSKSSGQETQYF TGTGCCAGCTCAAAATCTTCAGGGCAAGAGACCCAGTACTTC
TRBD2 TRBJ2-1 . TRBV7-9 CASSLLAGKFNEQFF TGTGCCAGCAGCCTACTAGCGGGAAAGTTCAATGAGCAGTTCTTC
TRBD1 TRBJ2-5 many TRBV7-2 CASSLNRGSGETQYF TGTGCCAGCAGCTTAAACAGGGGAAGCGGAGAGACCCAGTACTTC
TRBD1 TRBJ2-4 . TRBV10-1 CASSGTVPYRAKNIQYF TGCGCCAGCAGCGGGACAGTGCCCTATAGAGCCAAAAACATTCAGTACTTC
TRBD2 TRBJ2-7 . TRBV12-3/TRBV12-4 CASSLWWREATNYEQYF TGTGCCAGCAGTTTATGGTGGCGGGAGGCCACCAATTACGAGCAGTACTTC
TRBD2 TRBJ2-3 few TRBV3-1 CASSQQRTSHTDTQYF TGTGCCAGCAGCCAGCAGAGGACTAGCCACACAGATACGCAGTATTTT
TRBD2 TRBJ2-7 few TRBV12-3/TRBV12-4 CASSPTSGGAGGYEQYF TGTGCCAGCAGCCCAACTAGCGGGGGGGCCGGTGGGTACGAGCAGTACTTC
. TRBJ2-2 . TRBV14 CASSQQFNTGELFF TGTGCCAGCAGCCAACAATTTAACACCGGGGAGCTGTTTTTT